This TCR beta chain was obtained from a study of blood T cell repertoires in COVID-19. On the study more broadly: The cDNA or gDNA used as material had been derived from T cells, B-cell-depleted T cells, or PBMCs.

Source study methods: Estimation of nucleated cell counts relied on the amplification of reference gene primers. Profiled with immunoSEQ multiplex PCR; TCRdb holds only in-frame clones, not every one. From that table come the V and J calls and clone size; the DNA was used to work out D and trimming. This repertoire shows approximately 400,000 clones, 89% found once; its top ten account for around 1.2%. This CDR3 has 16 residues. Germline lookup yields CDR1 SGDLS and CDR2 YYNGEE. J lost 4 bases, V lost 4 bases, and 9 bases had no gene match. This sequence was found in a man aged 40-49 years with acute or convalescent COVID-19. The sequencing input was peripheral blood. The gene calls are TRBV9 and TRBJ2-1; 9 bases align to TRBD2. The CDR3 protein is CASSPPPSGGYNEQFF. In DNA, the CDR3 is TGTGCCAGCAGCCCACCCCCGAGCGGGGGGTACAATGAGCAGTTCTTC. The full variable domain, rest sourced from reference TRBV9 and TRBJ2-1, is DSGVTQTPKHLITATGQRVTLRCSPRSGDLSVYWYQQSLDQGLQFLIQYYNGEERAKGNILERFSAQQFPDLHSELNLSSLELGDSALYFCASSPPPSGGYNEQFFGPGTRLTVL.